This T cell receptor (beta chain) derives from a study of human thymus T cells. Concerning this clone: No antigen is known for it.

After removal of 6 bases from V and 2 bases from J, the junction contained 7 bases not matched to a gene. The CDR3 has 15 amino acids. Germline CDR1 and CDR2: MDHEN and SYDVKM. Study-wide results and limits: A high degree of thymic repertoire overlap among unrelated individuals was reported in related research. There appeared to be biased usage of V and J genes in thymic and blood repertoires.

The source of the thymus tissue was resections taken during corrective heart surgery. Infants served as donors; they were healthy and Finnish and were having corrective surgery for congenital heart defects. The method was immunoSEQ multiplex PCR; TCRdb's version includes in-frame clones alone and lacks a portion of them. In the table there are 55,000 to 85,000 clones, 95% of which are singletons. The genes are TRBV28 and TRBJ2-7, with 10 bases lining up with TRBD2. The TCR originated in a girl less than two years old with a congenital heart defect but otherwise immunologically healthy. Sequenced sample: thymus tissue. The CDR3 DNA reads as TGTGCCAGCAGCCAGCGGGGACTAGCGACCTACGAGCAGTACTTC. Translated, it gives CASSQRGLATYEQYF.